This TCR beta chain was recorded in a study of cytomegalovirus exposure and HLA in healthy donors. Background on the study: Early released data had approximately 86 million unique TCRs, all coming from HLA-typed donors.

The CDR3 consists of 14 residues. Germline-derived CDR1 and CDR2 are SGHRS and YFSETQ. The V gene end was trimmed by 9 bases and the J gene end by 3 bases; junction bases not matched to a gene: 4. This PCR relied on a set of 60 Vbeta primers and 13 Jbeta primers. The data were produced by immunoSEQ multiplex PCR, yet TCRdb's version contains in-frame clones alone and is incomplete. The record lists 150,000 to 200,000 clones, of which the ten most abundant hold over 1%. This TCR derives from a woman in her fifties or sixties in good health and CMV-seronegative. Specimen: PBMCs. This chain links TRBV5-1 with TRBJ2-2; 11 bases are shared with TRBD2. The CDR3 protein is CAIGSGRDTGELFF. The CDR3 DNA sequence: TGCGCCATCGGTAGCGGGAGGGACACCGGGGAGCTGTTTTTT.